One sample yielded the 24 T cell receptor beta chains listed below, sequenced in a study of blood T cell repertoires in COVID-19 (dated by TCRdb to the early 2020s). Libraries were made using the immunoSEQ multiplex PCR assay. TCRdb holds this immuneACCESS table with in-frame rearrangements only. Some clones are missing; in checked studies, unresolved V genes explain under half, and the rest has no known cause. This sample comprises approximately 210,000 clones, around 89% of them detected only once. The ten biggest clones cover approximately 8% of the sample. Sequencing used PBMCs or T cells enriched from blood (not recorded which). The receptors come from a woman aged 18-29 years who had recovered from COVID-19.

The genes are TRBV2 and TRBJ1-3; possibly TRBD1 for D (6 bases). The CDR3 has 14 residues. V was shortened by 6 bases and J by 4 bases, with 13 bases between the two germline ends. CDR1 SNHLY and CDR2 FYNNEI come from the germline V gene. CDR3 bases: TGTGCCAGCAGCTTTACAGGGTTCGGAAACACCATATATTTT. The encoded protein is CASSFTGFGNTIYF.

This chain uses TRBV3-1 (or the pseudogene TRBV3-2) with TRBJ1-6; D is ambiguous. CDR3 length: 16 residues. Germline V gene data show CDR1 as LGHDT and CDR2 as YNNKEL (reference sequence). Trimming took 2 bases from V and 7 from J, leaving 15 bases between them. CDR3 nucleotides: TGTGCCAGCAGCCAAACCTACCAACCGGGAAATTCACCCCTCCACTTT. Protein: CASSQTYQPGNSPLHF.

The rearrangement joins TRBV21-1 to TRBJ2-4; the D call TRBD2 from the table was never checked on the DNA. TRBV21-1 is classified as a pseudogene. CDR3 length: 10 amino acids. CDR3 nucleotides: TGTGCCAGCACGGGACTCCATCAGTACTTC. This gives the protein CASTGLHQYF.

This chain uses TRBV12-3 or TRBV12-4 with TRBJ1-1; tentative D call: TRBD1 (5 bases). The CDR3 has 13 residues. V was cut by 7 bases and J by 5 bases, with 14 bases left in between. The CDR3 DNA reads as TGTGCCAGCACCCGGGGGGGTGAGACTGAAGCTTTCTTT. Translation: CASTRGGETEAFF.

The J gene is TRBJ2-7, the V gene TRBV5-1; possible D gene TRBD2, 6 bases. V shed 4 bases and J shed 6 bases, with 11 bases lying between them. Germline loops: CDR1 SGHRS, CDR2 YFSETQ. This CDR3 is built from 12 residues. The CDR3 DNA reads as TGCGCCAGCAGCGGGAGGCAGGGCGAGCAGTACTTC. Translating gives CASSGRQGEQYF.

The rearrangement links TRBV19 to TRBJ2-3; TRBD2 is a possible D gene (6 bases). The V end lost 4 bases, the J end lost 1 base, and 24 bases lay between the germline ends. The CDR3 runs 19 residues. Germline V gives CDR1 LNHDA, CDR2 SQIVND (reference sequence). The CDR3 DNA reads TGTGCCAGTAGTACCCGCCTTATTGGGCGGGGACCTGGCACAGATACGCAGTATTTT. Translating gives CASSTRLIGRGPGTDTQYF.

In DNA form, the CDR3 reads TGCGCCAGCAGCTTGGTGACTAGCGGGGCCGGTGGCCAAGAGACCCAGTACTTC. It specifies CASSLVTSGAGGQETQYF. V gene TRBV5-1 combines with J gene TRBJ2-5; 11 positions agree with TRBD2. The CDR3 has 18 residues. The germline V gene has CDR1 SGHRS and CDR2 YFSETQ. V dropped 0 bases and J dropped 1; count of bases not matched to a gene: 8. Together with reference TRBV5-1 and TRBJ2-5, the CDR3 gives the full variable domain: KAGVTQTPRYLIKTRGQQVTLSCSPISGHRSVSWYQQTPGQGLQFLFEYFSETQRNKGNFPGRFSGRQFSNSRSEMNVSTLELGDSALYLCASSLVTSGAGGQETQYFGPGTRLLVL.

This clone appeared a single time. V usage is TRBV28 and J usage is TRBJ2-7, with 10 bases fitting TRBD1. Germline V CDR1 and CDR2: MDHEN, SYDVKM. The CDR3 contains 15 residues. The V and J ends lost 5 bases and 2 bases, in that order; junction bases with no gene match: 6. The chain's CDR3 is CASSDPGQGTYEQYF. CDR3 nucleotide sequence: TGTGCCAGCAGTGACCCGGGACAGGGGACCTACGAGCAGTACTTC.

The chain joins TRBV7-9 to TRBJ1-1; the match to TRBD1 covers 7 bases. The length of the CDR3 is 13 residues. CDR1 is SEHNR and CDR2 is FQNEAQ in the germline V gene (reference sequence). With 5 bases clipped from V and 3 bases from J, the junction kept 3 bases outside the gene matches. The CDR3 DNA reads TGTGCCAGCAGCCAGGGGGTTTACACTGAAGCTTTCTTT. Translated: CASSQGVYTEAFF.

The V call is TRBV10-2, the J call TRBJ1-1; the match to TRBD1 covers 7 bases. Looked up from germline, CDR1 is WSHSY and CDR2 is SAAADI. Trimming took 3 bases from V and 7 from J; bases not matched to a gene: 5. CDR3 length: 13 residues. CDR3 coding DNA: TGCGCCAGCAGTGAAGGGACAGCGATTGAAGCTTTCTTT. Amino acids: CASSEGTAIEAFF.

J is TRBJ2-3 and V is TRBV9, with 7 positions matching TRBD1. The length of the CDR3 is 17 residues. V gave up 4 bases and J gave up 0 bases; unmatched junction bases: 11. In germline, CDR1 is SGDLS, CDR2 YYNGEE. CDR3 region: CASSPTGTAGSTDTQYF. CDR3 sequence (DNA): TGTGCCAGCAGCCCCACCGGGACAGCTGGGAGCACAGATACGCAGTATTTT.

As DNA, the CDR3 is TGTGCCAGCAGCCCAGGTGCCTATAATTCACCCCTCCACTTT. Its translation is CASSPGAYNSPLHF. The genes are TRBV14 and TRBJ1-6; D uncertain. The germline V and J ends were trimmed by 4 bases and 2 bases, with 6 bases remaining between them. CDR1 is SGHDN and CDR2 is FVKESK in the germline V gene. The CDR3 length is 14 residues.

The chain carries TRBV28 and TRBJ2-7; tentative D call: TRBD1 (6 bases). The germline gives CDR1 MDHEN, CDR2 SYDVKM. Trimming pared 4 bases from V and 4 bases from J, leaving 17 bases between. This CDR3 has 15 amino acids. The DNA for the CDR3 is TGTGCCAGCAGTTCCGCCGGGACACGAGAGTACGAGCAGTACTTC. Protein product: CASSSAGTREYEQYF.

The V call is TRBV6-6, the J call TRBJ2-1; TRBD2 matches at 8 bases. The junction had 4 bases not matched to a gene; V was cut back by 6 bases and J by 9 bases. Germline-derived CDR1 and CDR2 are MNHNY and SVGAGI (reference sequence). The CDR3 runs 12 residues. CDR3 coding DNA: TGTGCCAGCAGGGGGACTAGGGTTGAGCAGTTCTTC. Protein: CASRGTRVEQFF.

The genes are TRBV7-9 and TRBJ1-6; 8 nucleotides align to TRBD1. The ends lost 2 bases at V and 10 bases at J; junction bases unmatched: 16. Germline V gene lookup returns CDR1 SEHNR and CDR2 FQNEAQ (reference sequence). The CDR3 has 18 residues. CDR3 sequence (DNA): TGTGCCAGCAGCTTACCAAACACGGGACAGGCCGCCGAGTCACCCCTCCACTTT. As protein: CASSLPNTGQAAESPLHF.

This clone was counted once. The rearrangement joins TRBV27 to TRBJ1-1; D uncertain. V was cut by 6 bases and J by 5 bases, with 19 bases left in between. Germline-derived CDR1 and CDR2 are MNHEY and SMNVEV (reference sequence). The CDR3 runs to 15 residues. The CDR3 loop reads CASSFSPGSGTEAFF. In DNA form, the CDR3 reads TGTGCCAGCAGCTTTAGCCCTGGGAGTGGGACTGAAGCTTTCTTT.

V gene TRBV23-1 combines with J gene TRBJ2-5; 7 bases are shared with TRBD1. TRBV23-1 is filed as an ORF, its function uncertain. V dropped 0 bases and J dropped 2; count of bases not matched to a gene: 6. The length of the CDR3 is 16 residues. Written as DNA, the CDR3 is TGCGCCAGCAGTCAATCGCTTTCCAGGGGGCAAGAGACCCAGTACTTC. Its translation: CASSQSLSRGQETQYF.

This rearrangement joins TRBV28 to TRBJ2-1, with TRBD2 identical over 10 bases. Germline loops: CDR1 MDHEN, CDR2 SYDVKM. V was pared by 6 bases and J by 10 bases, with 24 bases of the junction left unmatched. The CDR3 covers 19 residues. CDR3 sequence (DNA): TGTGCCAGCAGCCGCCGGGATGTTGGGTGGAGCGGGGGGGCCCGAGAGCAGTTCTTC. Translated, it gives CASSRRDVGWSGGAREQFF.

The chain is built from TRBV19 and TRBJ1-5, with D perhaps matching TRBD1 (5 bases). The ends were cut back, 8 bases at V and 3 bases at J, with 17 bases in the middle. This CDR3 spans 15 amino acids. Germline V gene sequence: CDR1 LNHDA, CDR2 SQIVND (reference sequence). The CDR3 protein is CASHNQGYANQPQHF. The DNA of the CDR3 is TGTGCCAGTCACAACCAGGGTTACGCCAATCAGCCCCAGCATTTT.

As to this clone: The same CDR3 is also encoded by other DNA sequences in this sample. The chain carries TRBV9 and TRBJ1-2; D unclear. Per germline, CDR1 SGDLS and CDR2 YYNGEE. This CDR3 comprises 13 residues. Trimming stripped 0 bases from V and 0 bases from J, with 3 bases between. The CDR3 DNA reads TGTGCCAGCAGCGTAGACTCTAACTATGGCTACACCTTC. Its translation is CASSVDSNYGYTF.

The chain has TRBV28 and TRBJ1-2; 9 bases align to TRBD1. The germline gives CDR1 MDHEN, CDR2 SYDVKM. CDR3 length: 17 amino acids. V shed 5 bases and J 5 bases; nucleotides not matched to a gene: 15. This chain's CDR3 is CASSPPGQGITGYGYTF. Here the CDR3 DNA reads TGTGCCAGCAGTCCTCCGGGACAGGGTATCACGGGGTATGGCTACACCTTC.

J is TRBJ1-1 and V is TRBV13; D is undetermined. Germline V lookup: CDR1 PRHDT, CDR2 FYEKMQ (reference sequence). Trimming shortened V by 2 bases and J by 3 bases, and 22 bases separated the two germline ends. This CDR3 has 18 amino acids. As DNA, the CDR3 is TGTGCCAGCAGCTTATCTAGATACGGGGTCAACATGGACACTGAAGCTTTCTTT. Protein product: CASSLSRYGVNMDTEAFF.

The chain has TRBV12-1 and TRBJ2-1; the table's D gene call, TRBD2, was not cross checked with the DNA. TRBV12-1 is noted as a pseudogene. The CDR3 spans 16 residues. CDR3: CASNPTSGDSYNEQFF. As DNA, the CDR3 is TGTGCCAGCAATCCGACTAGCGGTGATTCCTACAATGAGCAGTTCTTC.

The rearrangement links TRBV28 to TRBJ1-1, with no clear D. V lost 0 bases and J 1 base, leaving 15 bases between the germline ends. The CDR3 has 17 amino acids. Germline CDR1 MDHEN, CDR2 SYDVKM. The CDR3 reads CASSLWFGQNENTEAFF. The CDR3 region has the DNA TGTGCCAGCAGTTTATGGTTTGGGCAGAACGAGAACACTGAAGCTTTCTTT.